Reported below is one T cell receptor (beta chain). Germline V gene data show CDR1 as LNHDA and CDR2 as SQIVND (reference sequence). The germline V and J ends were trimmed by 7 bases and 5 bases, with 18 bases remaining between them. The CDR3 sequence is 15 residues long. Repertoires were generated with immunoSEQ multiplex PCR, while TCRdb's copy carries only in-frame clones and drops some. This repertoire shows around 19,000 clones, just under 75% found once; its top ten account for roughly 0.96%. This entry is derived from a study of regulatory dendritic cells for organ transplantation. Specimen: memory CD4+ T cells from blood. The subset was: CD45RO+ memory T cells. The chain employs TRBV19 and TRBJ1-5; D uncertain. This TCR was sampled from a human donor in good health. The CDR3 DNA sequence: TGTGCCAGTACCCCAGCGGAACTTATGTATCAGCCCCAGCATTTT. Protein product: CASTPAELMYQPQHF.